This TCR beta chain was found in a study of blood T cell repertoires in COVID-19. Study-wide background: Acute-phase and convalescent COVID-19 samples originated in the United States, Italy and Spain. T cells, B-cell-depleted T cells, or PBMCs supplied cDNA or gDNA.

Trimming removed 0 bases at V and 8 bases at J, with 11 bases between. The CDR3 is 14 amino acids. Germline V gives CDR1 SGHNT, CDR2 YENEEA. Original data processing: It was from reference gene primer amplification that nucleated cell counts were estimated. Repertoires were generated with immunoSEQ multiplex PCR, while TCRdb's copy carries only in-frame clones and drops some. V, J and clone size are taken as reported in that table, and D and trimming were inferred from the DNA itself. The sample carries more than 50,000 clones, about 93% recorded once. The V gene is TRBV11-3, the J gene TRBJ2-1, with D hard to call. The sequence was collected from a human donor with active COVID-19. The donor label of this sample is uncertain. The specimen sequenced was peripheral blood. The CDR3 DNA follows: TGTGCCAGCAGCTTAGATTCCCCCCAGGATGAGCAGTTCTTC. This codes for CASSLDSPQDEQFF.